This T cell receptor beta chain was recovered during a study of cytomegalovirus exposure and HLA in healthy donors. Study details: One earlier analysis, a look at around 170 million T cells, found 100 million to 130 million unique TCR beta sequences.

The CDR3 loop spans 16 amino acids. J gave up 5 bases and V 9 bases, and 15 bases lay outside the gene matches. Germline CDR1 is MNHEY and CDR2 is SMNVEV (reference sequence). Findings and limits, study-wide: Common viral pathogens were later found to be apparently linked to several of the most significant clusters. Most sequenced TCRs were rare (though some public TCRs occurred in many donors). The study dropped some indistinguishable V segments, TRBV6-2 and TRBV6-3 among them.

Concerning this clone itself: Its antigen is undetermined.

The PCR had 60 Vbeta and 13 Jbeta primers. TCRdb's copy holds only in-frame clones and misses some; the assay was immunoSEQ multiplex PCR. The sample includes 150,000 to 200,000 clones, around three quarters of them seen just once. Specimen: PBMCs. The V and J genes are TRBV27 and TRBJ2-2; 7 nucleotides line up with TRBD2. The clonotype comes from a woman aged 40 to 55 in good health and CMV-seronegative. Here the CDR3 DNA reads TGTGCCAGGGGATTTGGGGGAGGGCCAAGGACCGGGGAGCTGTTTTTT. This gives the protein CARGFGGGPRTGELFF.